This is a list of T cell receptor beta chains from one sample in a study of blood T cell repertoires in COVID-19. Produced via immunoSEQ multiplex PCR; TCRdb's table is partial and in-frame only. The data hold approximately 130,000 clones, with under 85% observed a single time. Sequencing was performed on PBMCs or T cells enriched from blood (not recorded which). These receptors were collected from a man aged 25 to 40 who had recovered from COVID-19. Each CDR3 is given with its conserved first and last residue. The D gene is left open where the match is weak. A row's size may be missing; if present it is once, few, many or a size class.

TRBV18	TRBD1	TRBJ2-7	.	TGTGCCAGCTCACCGATGGGACAGGGCCACGAGCAGTACTTC	CASSPMGQGHEQYF
TRBV27	TRBD2	TRBJ2-3	.	TGTGCCAGCAGTCCGCTCCGGGTTAGCGGGAGCACAGATACGCAGTATTTT	CASSPLRVSGSTDTQYF
TRBV6-1	.	TRBJ1-2	.	TGTGCCAGCAGTGAATGGGGCGGAGCTAACTATGGCTACACCTTC	CASSEWGGANYGYTF
TRBV11-2	TRBD2	TRBJ2-1	.	TGTGCCAGCAGCTTAGAATTCGGCCTAGCGGCCAATGAGCAGTTCTTC	CASSLEFGLAANEQFF
TRBV25-1	TRBD1	TRBJ1-4	once	TGTGCCAGCACTCCGGGACAGGGGGCTAATGAAAAACTGTTTTTT	CASTPGQGANEKLFF
TRBV2	TRBD1	TRBJ1-5	.	TGTGCCAGCAGCCCGGACAGGGGCAATCAGCCCCAGCATTTT	CASSPDRGNQPQHF
TRBV12-3/TRBV12-4	TRBD1	TRBJ1-2	.	TGTGCCAGCAAGACAGGGTCTAACTATGGCTACACCTTC	CASKTGSNYGYTF
TRBV6-4	TRBD1	TRBJ1-1	.	TGTGCCAGCAAAATACAGGGGGAGGGCACTGAAGCTTTCTTT	CASKIQGEGTEAFF
TRBV6-1	.	TRBJ1-2	.	TGTGCCAGCAGTGAAGGAGACACGCCCTATTATGGCTACACCTTC	CASSEGDTPYYGYTF
TRBV5-4	TRBD1	TRBJ1-2	.	TGTGCCAGCAGCTTGCCGGGACAGGGAACATATGGCTACACCTTC	CASSLPGQGTYGYTF
TRBV29-1	.	TRBJ2-3	.	TGCAGCGAGGCCCCGGAGGGCAGGCCCACAGATACGCAGTATTTT	CSEAPEGRPTDTQYF
TRBV12-3/TRBV12-4	.	TRBJ2-5	once	TGTGCCAGCAGTTTATTACAGGCGGAGACCCAGTACTTC	CASSLLQAETQYF
TRBV7-2	.	TRBJ1-1	.	TGTGCCAGCAGCTTAAGAGGGTGGAACACTGAAGCTTTCTTT	CASSLRGWNTEAFF
TRBV5-1	.	TRBJ1-2	.	TGCGCCAGCAGCTTGCAGGGGCAGTCTAACTATGGCTACACCTTC	CASSLQGQSNYGYTF
TRBV10-3	TRBD2	TRBJ2-1	.	TGTGCCATCAGCTGGGCTAGCGGGGAGGGCAATGAGCAGTTCTTC	CAISWASGEGNEQFF
TRBV5-1	TRBD2	TRBJ2-1	.	TGCGCCAGCAGGATTAGCGGGAATGAGCAGTTCTTC	CASRISGNEQFF
TRBV27	TRBD1	TRBJ2-3	.	TGTGCCAGCAGTTTACTTAAGGGGACAGGGAGCACAGATACGCAGTATTTT	CASSLLKGTGSTDTQYF
TRBV11-1	TRBD1	TRBJ1-2	few	TGTGCCAGCAGCCAAGACCCGGGACAGGGGCCCTATGGCTACACCTTC	CASSQDPGQGPYGYTF
TRBV2	TRBD1	TRBJ2-4	.	TGTGCCAGCAGGAGTGACAGGGCGACAGTGAAAAACATTCAGTACTTC	CASRSDRATVKNIQYF
TRBV18	.	TRBJ1-1	.	TGTGCCAGCTCACCACGGGGGAAGGGGGGGACTGAAGCTTTCTTT	CASSPRGKGGTEAFF
TRBV6-5	.	TRBJ2-7	.	TGTGCCAGCAGTAGAGGGGGGGCAGGCGAGCAGTACTTC	CASSRGGAGEQYF
TRBV9	TRBD2	TRBJ2-1	.	TGTGCCAGCAGCGCCGGGGGTAGCGGGACTAGAAGGGAGCAGTTCTTC	CASSAGGSGTRREQFF
TRBV27	.	TRBJ1-4	few	TGTGCCAGCACGGAGAGGGCTCATAATGAAAAACTGTTTTTT	CASTERAHNEKLFF
TRBV7-9	TRBD1	TRBJ2-7	.	TGTGCCAGCAGCTCCGGGACAGGTTTCTACGAGCAGTACTTC	CASSSGTGFYEQYF
TRBV10-2	TRBD1	TRBJ1-4	.	TGCGCCAGCAGTAGGTGGGACAGGCGTAATGAAAAACTGTTTTTT	CASSRWDRRNEKLFF
TRBV19	.	TRBJ1-4	.	TGTGCCAGTAGGGATCGGGGAATGGTCGCCGAAAAACTGTTTTTT	CASRDRGMVAEKLFF
TRBV7-2	TRBD2	TRBJ2-2	.	TGTGCCAGCAGCCCACGGACTAGCGCGAACACCGGGGAGCTGTTTTTT	CASSPRTSANTGELFF
TRBV21-1	.	TRBJ1-6	once	TGTGCCAGCAGCAAGTACACAGGGACGGGCTCCTATAATTCACCCCTCCACTTT	CASSKYTGTGSYNSPLHF
TRBV5-1	TRBD2	TRBJ2-3	many	TGCGCCAGCAGCACCTTAGCGGGGGGCCAAACAGATACGCAGTATTTT	CASSTLAGGQTDTQYF
TRBV14	TRBD1	TRBJ1-2	.	TGTGCCAGCAGTCGAGACAGGGGCTATGGCTACACCTTC	CASSRDRGYGYTF
TRBV7-9	.	TRBJ2-5	once	TGTGCCAGCAGCTTACCCCCCGGGAGTAGTAGTGAGGCCCAAGAGACCCAGTACTTC	CASSLPPGSSSEAQETQYF
TRBV9	TRBD2	TRBJ2-3	.	TGTGCCAGCAGTAGCGGGGGGGCCGGGGCAGATACGCAGTATTTT	CASSSGGAGADTQYF
TRBV19	.	TRBJ1-4	.	TGTGCCAGCGCCGGGACTCCTACAAATGAAAAACTGTTTTTT	CASAGTPTNEKLFF
TRBV14	TRBD1	TRBJ2-5	.	TGTGCCAGCAGCCCCCGACAGGGGCCGGAGACCCAGTACTTC	CASSPRQGPETQYF
TRBV10-1	.	TRBJ2-5	once	TGCGCCAGCAGTGTAGGAGGGCCTCAAGAGACCCAGTACTTC	CASSVGGPQETQYF
TRBV28	.	TRBJ2-7	.	TGTGCCAGCAACCCCCAGAGTCGAGGCGAGCAGTACTTC	CASNPQSRGEQYF
TRBV2	TRBD2	TRBJ2-3	.	TGTGCCAGCAGTCGGACTAGCGGGAGGTACACAGATACGCAGTATTTT	CASSRTSGRYTDTQYF
TRBV27	TRBD2	TRBJ2-1	few	TGTGCCAGCCACTCCATCACTAGCGGTCCCTACAATGAGCAGTTCTTC	CASHSITSGPYNEQFF
TRBV9	TRBD1	TRBJ1-4	few	TGTGCCAGCGGACCGACAGGGGGAGTTGAAAAACTGTTTTTT	CASGPTGGVEKLFF
TRBV15	.	TRBJ1-5	once	TGTGCCACCAGCAGAGGGTCAGGGGACAATCAGCCCCAGCATTTT	CATSRGSGDNQPQHF
TRBV2	.	TRBJ1-2	once	TGTGCCAGCAGTTACAGCTATGGCTACACCTTC	CASSYSYGYTF
TRBV3-1/TRBV3-2	TRBD2	TRBJ2-1	.	TGTGCCAGCAGCCCTTTAGCGGGGGTGACATACAATGAGCAGTTCTTC	CASSPLAGVTYNEQFF
TRBV2	.	TRBJ2-1	.	TGTGCCAGCAACCCAAGAGCAGGGATAATCAATGAGCAGTTCTTC	CASNPRAGIINEQFF
TRBV7-2	.	TRBJ2-1	few	TGTGCCAGCAGCCTCCTGACTAGAAACAATGAGCAGTTCTTC	CASSLLTRNNEQFF
TRBV7-9	.	TRBJ1-2	.	TGTGCCAGCAGCTTAGATGAGGGAGCCTGGGATGGCTACACCTTC	CASSLDEGAWDGYTF
TRBV7-2	.	TRBJ2-3	.	TGTGCCAGCAGCTCAACAGGGTTTAGGGATACGCAGTATTTT	CASSSTGFRDTQYF
TRBV19	TRBD2	TRBJ2-3	.	TGTGCCAGTAGTATTTTGGGGACTAGCGGTAGCACAGATACGCAGTATTTT	CASSILGTSGSTDTQYF
TRBV4-2	TRBD2	TRBJ2-3	.	TGTGCCAGCAGCCAAGATTCCAGCGGGGGGGCGGATACGCAGTATTTT	CASSQDSSGGADTQYF